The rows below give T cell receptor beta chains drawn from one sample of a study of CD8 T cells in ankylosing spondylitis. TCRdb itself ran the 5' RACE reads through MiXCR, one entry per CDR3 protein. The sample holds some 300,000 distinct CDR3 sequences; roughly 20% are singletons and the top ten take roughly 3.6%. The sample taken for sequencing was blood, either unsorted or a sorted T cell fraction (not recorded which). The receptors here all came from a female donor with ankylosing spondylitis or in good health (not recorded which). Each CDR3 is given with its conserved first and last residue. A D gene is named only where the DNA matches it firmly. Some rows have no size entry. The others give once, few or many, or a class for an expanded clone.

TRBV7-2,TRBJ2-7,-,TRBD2,TGTGCCAGCAGCTTAGAAGCGGGAGGACGATTGGAGCAGTACTTC,CASSLEAGGRLEQYF
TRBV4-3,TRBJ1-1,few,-,TGCGCCAGCAGCCCGGGGATTTACATGAACACTGAAGCTTTCTTT,CASSPGIYMNTEAFF
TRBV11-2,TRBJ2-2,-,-,TGTGCCAGCAGCTTAGGAGGGTTCGGGACCGGGGAGCTGTTTTTT,CASSLGGFGTGELFF
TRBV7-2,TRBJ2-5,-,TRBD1,TGTGCCAGCAGCTCAGGGGGACACCAAGAGACCCAGTACTTC,CASSSGGHQETQYF
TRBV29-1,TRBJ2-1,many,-,TGCAGCGTTGAACCACCCTTGAGCTCCTACAATGAGCAGTTCTTC,CSVEPPLSSYNEQFF
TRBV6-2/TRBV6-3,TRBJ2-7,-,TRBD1,TGTGCCAGCAGTCGGACGGGACAGAGCGGATCCTACGAGCAGTACTTC,CASSRTGQSGSYEQYF
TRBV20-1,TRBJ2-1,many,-,TGCAGTGCCCCGGCGGACTATCGCCTCAATGAGCAGTTCTTC,CSAPADYRLNEQFF
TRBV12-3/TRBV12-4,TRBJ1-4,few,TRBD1,TGTGCCAGCAGTCCATGGTTGAGGGTGGGACAGGTTAATGAAAAACTGTTTTTT,CASSPWLRVGQVNEKLFF
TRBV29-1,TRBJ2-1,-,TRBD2,TGCAGCGTAGCGGGGTTGAACTACAATGAGCAGTTCTTC,CSVAGLNYNEQFF
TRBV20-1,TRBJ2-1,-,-,TGCAGTGCCACGGGTTTAAGGTCCTACAATGAGCAGTTCTTC,CSATGLRSYNEQFF
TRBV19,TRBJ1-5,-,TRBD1,TGTGCCAGTAGTCGCTCCCGGGACAGTTTCAATCAGCCCCAGCATTTT,CASSRSRDSFNQPQHF
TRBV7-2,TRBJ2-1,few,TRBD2,TGTGCCAGCACGCTAGCGGGAGGGAATTACAATGAGCAGTTCTTC,CASTLAGGNYNEQFF
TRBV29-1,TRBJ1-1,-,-,TGCAGCGTTGAAATCAGTGTGAACACTGAAGCTTTCTTT,CSVEISVNTEAFF
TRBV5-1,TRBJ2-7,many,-,TGCGCCAGCAACCCCGGGGGCACTTACGAGCAGTACTTC,CASNPGGTYEQYF
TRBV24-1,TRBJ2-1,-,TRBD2,TGTGCCACCAGTGATAGGACTAGCGGGAGTAATGAGCAGTTCTTC,CATSDRTSGSNEQFF
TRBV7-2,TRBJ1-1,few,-,TGTGCCAGCAGCTTCGAGGGGGGCCTAGGTGAAGCTTTCTTT,CASSFEGGLGEAFF
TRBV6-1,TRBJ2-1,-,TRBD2,TGTGCCAGCAGTGCTACACTAGCGGGGCCTATGAATGAGCAGTTCTTC,CASSATLAGPMNEQFF
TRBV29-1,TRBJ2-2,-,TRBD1,TGCAGCGTAGGACGACAGGGGGCAAACACCGGGGAGCTGTTTTTT,CSVGRQGANTGELFF
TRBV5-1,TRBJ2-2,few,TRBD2,TGCGCCAGCAGCTTGCCTAGCGGTACCGGGGAGCTGTTTTTT,CASSLPSGTGELFF
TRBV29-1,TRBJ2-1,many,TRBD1,TGCAGCGGGGACAGAAGCTACAATGAGCAGTTCTTC,CSGDRSYNEQFF
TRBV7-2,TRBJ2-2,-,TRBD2,TGTGCCAGCAGCCTGACTAGCGGGAGGGTGTTCGCCGGGGAGCTGTTTTTC,CASSLTSGRVFAGELFF
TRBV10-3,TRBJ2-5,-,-,TGTGCCATCAGTGCTGGGGGGGCTCGAGAGACCCAGTACTTC,CAISAGGARETQYF
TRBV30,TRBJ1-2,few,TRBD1,TGTGCCTGGGGGACAGGCTTTAACTATGGCTACACCTTC,CAWGTGFNYGYTF
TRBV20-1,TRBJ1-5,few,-,TGCAGTGCTAGTGTGGGCCTTGATCAGCCCCAGCATTTT,CSASVGLDQPQHF
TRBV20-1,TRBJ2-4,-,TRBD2,TGCAGTGCTAGACCAGTTCCCGGGACTAGCGCTAAAAACATTCAGTACTTC,CSARPVPGTSAKNIQYF
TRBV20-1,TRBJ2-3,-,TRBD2,TGCAGTGCTATTAGGACTAGCGGGGGCACAGATACGCAGTATTTT,CSAIRTSGGTDTQYF
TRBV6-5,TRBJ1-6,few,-,TGTGCCAGCAGTTACACGACTCTGGGGTTGCGAAATTCACCCCTCCACTTT,CASSYTTLGLRNSPLHF
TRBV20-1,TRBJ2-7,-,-,TGCAGTGCTAGAGATCTGATCGCGGCGAGAAGGGTGGAGCAGTACTTC,CSARDLIAARRVEQYF
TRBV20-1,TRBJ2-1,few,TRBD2,TGCAGTGCTGGGGGGGGGAATCGCGGTGAGCAGTTCTTC,CSAGGGNRGEQFF
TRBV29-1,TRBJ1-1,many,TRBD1,TGCAGCGCTCCCCGTACAGGGGGAAACACTGAAGCTTTCTTT,CSAPRTGGNTEAFF
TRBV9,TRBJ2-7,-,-,TGTGCCAGCAGCGTAGGCGGGGCCTGGACGGGGACCTCCTACGAGCAGTACTTC,CASSVGGAWTGTSYEQYF
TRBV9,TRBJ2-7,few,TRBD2,TGTGCCAGCAGCCGCCAGACTAGCGGGACATCCTACGAGCAGTACTTC,CASSRQTSGTSYEQYF
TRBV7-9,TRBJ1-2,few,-,TGTGCCAGCAGCTTAGAGTATATGGAGACTCTTGGCTACACCTTC,CASSLEYMETLGYTF
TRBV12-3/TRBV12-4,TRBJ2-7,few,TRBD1,TGTGCCAGCAGTCTCCAACAGGGGGCCTACGAGCAGTACTTC,CASSLQQGAYEQYF
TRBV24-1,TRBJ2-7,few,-,TGTGCCACCAGTGGGAGCCGCTCCTACGAGCAGTACTTC,CATSGSRSYEQYF
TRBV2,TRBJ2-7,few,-,TGTGCCAGCAGTGAAGCACGCTTGTACGAGCAGTACTTC,CASSEARLYEQYF
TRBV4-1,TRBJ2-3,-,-,TGCGCCAGCAGCCAAGGTCGAGGTTTCACAGATACGCAGTATTTT,CASSQGRGFTDTQYF
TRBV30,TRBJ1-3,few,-,TGTGCCTGGACCATTAAGGCTACTGGAAACACCATATATTTT,CAWTIKATGNTIYF
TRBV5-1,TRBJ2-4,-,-,TGCGCCAGCAGCAACAGGGATGGGTCCAAAAACATTCAGTACTTC,CASSNRDGSKNIQYF
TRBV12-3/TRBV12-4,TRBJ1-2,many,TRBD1,TGTGCCAGCAGCAGGGGGCGCGCGGCTGGCTACACCTTC,CASSRGRAAGYTF
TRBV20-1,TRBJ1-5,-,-,TGCAGTGCCTCCCCCCGGGGGGGGAATCAGCCCCAGCATTTT,CSASPRGGNQPQHF
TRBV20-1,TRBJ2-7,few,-,TGCAGTGCTAGAGAGCTAGCGATTCCCTACGAGCAGTACTTC,CSARELAIPYEQYF
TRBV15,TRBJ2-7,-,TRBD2,TGTGCCACCAGCAGAGACCTTCCTAGGACTAGCGGGAGTTACGAGCAGTACTTC,CATSRDLPRTSGSYEQYF
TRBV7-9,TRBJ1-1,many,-,TGTGCCAGCACCGGACGGCTGCACACTGAAGCTTTCTTT,CASTGRLHTEAFF
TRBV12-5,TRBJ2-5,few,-,TGTGCTAGTGGAAAGGACACGGAAGAGACCCAGTACTTC,CASGKDTEETQYF
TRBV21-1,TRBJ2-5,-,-,TGTGCCAGCAGCAGGGTTACCGGTCGGGAGACCCAGTACTTC,CASSRVTGRETQYF
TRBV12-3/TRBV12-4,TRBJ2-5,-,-,TGTGCCAGCAGTCGGGCCCCGGAGAAAGAGACCCAGTACTTC,CASSRAPEKETQYF
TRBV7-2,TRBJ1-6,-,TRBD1,TGTGCCAGCAGCCTTCGACAGGGGGCGAATTCACCCCTCCACTTT,CASSLRQGANSPLHF
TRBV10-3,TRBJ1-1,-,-,TGTGCCATCAGTGAGCTCGGTCAGAACACTGAAGCTTTCTTT,CAISELGQNTEAFF
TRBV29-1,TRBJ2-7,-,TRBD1,TGCAGCGTCCCAAAGGGTGGGGACAGGGGGAACGAGCAGTACTTC,CSVPKGGDRGNEQYF
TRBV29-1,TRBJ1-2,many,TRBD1,TGCAGCGTAGGAACCGGGACAGGGGATCGGTATGGCTACACCTTC,CSVGTGTGDRYGYTF
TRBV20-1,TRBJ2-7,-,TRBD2,TGCAGTGCTAGGAAGCGGGAGGATCTGCCCGAGCAGTACTTC,CSARKREDLPEQYF
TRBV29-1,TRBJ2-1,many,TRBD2,TGCAGCGTTGAAATGGGACTAGCGGGAATGCAGTTCTTC,CSVEMGLAGMQFF
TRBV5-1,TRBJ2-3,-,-,TGCGCCAGCAGCTTGGCCCTGGTGGGATCCACAGATACGCAGTATTTT,CASSLALVGSTDTQYF
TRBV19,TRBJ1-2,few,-,TGTGCCAGTACCCAAGTGGGGCCGACGCTGAGGGGCTACACCTTC,CASTQVGPTLRGYTF
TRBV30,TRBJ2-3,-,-,TGTGCCTGGAGTGTGGGGTTTGTTAGCACAGATACGCAGTATTTT,CAWSVGFVSTDTQYF
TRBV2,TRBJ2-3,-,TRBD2,TGTGCCAGCGGTATGGCGGGAGATGAAGATACGCGGTATTTT,CASGMAGDEDTRYF